A single sample is the source of the 17 T cell receptor beta chains below, sequenced in a study of shared clonotypes between healthy human individuals. Assay used: immunoSEQ multiplex PCR; TCRdb lists only in-frame clones, some missing. The sample contains some 600,000 clones, about 95% of which appear only once. CD45RO-negative, CCR7-selected cells formed the naive CD8 fraction, which excluded terminally differentiated effector memory CD45RA+ cells. The sequenced material came from naive CD8+ T cells sorted from blood. The receptors here all came from a woman in her twenties or thirties in good health.

The V call is TRBV27, the J call TRBJ2-4, with unresolved D. The V end lost 5 bases, the J end lost 8 bases, and 13 bases lay between the germline ends. CDR3 length: 13 amino acids. CDR1 is MNHEY, CDR2 SMNVEV, per germline (reference sequence). For the CDR3, the DNA is TGTGCCAGCAGTATAATAGCAGAGGACATTCAGTACTTC. Its translation: CASSIIAEDIQYF.

The chain recombines TRBV28 with TRBJ1-4, with a weak D call TRBD1 (5 bases). V was clipped by 7 bases and J by 2 bases, with 17 bases between them. The CDR3 is 16 residues long. CDR1 and CDR2 from the germline V gene are MDHEN and SYDVKM. DNA for the CDR3: TGTGCCAGCACCCGCCGCGGGGGAGGGACTAATGAAAAACTGTTTTTT. Residues: CASTRRGGGTNEKLFF. Supplemented by reference TRBV28 and TRBJ1-4, the full variable domain reads DVKVTQSSRYLVKRTGEKVFLECVQDMDHENMFWYRQDPGLGLRLIYFSYDVKMKEKGDIPEGYSVSREKKERFSLILESASTNQTSMYLCASTRRGGGTNEKLFFGSGTQLSVL.

The rearrangement joins TRBV5-6 to TRBJ2-7; D gene ambiguous. V was trimmed by 2 bases and J by 12 bases, leaving 15 bases between them. The length of the CDR3 is 12 residues. Germline CDR1 SGHDT, CDR2 YYEEEE. Here the CDR3 reads CASSFGPTQPYF. CDR3 in DNA: TGTGCCAGCAGCTTCGGGCCAACGCAGCCGTACTTC.

This chain links TRBV19 with TRBJ1-1; unclear D gene. Germline lookup yields CDR1 LNHDA and CDR2 SQIVND (reference sequence). Trimming removed 3 bases at V and 1 base at J, with 9 bases between. The CDR3 is 14 residues long. CDR3 in DNA: TGTGCCAGTAGTATCTATGAGCAGAACACTGAAGCTTTCTTT. It yields the protein CASSIYEQNTEAFF.

The chain is built from TRBV27 and TRBJ2-7; D is unresolved. The CDR3 runs 15 residues. V gave up 5 bases and J gave up 3 bases, with 17 bases separating them. In germline, CDR1 is MNHEY, CDR2 SMNVEV (reference sequence). Here the CDR3 DNA reads TGTGCCAGCAGTCCCGGACCTAGACTGTTCTACGAGCAGTACTTC. Amino acids: CASSPGPRLFYEQYF.

The rearrangement links TRBV6-5 to TRBJ2-1; 8 nucleotides agree with TRBD2. The length of the CDR3 is 16 residues. V lost 4 bases, J lost 9 bases, and 14 bases stayed unmatched. Per the germline V gene, CDR1 is MNHEY and CDR2 is SVGAGI. The DNA of the CDR3 is TGTGCCAGCAGTTCGGCGGGACTAGGGTATTTGGTTGAGCAGTTCTTC. The encoded protein is CASSSAGLGYLVEQFF.

The chain carries TRBV4-1 and TRBJ2-2, with a tentative D call TRBD1 (6 bases). Per germline, CDR1 MGHRA and CDR2 YSYEKL. CDR3 length equals 15 residues. V shed 2 bases and J shed 5 bases, with 12 bases lying between them. CDR3 sequence (DNA): TGCGCCAGCAGCCAACCCTTTGGACAGACCGGGGAGCTGTTTTTT. Its protein product is CASSQPFGQTGELFF.

The chain combines TRBV13 with TRBJ2-5; 14 positions match TRBD2. V trimming: 5 bases; J trimming: 4 bases; junction bases outside the gene matches: 6. The CDR3 sequence is 16 residues long. Germline-derived CDR1 and CDR2 are PRHDT and FYEKMQ (reference sequence). This CDR3 reads CASSETSGRGGETQYF. CDR3 bases: TGTGCCAGCAGCGAGACTAGCGGGAGGGGAGGAGAGACCCAGTACTTC.

J is TRBJ2-1 and V is TRBV9, with unresolved D. The CDR3 runs 13 residues. The V gene's germline CDR1 is SGDLS and CDR2 YYNGEE. The V end was cut by 0 bases, the J end by 9 bases, with 10 bases between. CDR3 sequence reads: CASSVGGNGEQFF. CDR3 nucleotides: TGTGCCAGCAGCGTAGGGGGAAATGGTGAGCAGTTCTTC.

This chain joins TRBV2 and TRBJ2-1; 12 bases match TRBD2. CDR1 SNHLY and CDR2 FYNNEI come from the germline V gene. V was pared by 6 bases and J by 5 bases, with 8 bases of the junction left unmatched. The CDR3 has 16 residues. The CDR3 region is CASRPPLAGGNNEQFF. DNA of the CDR3: TGTGCCAGCAGACCCCCACTAGCGGGAGGAAACAATGAGCAGTTCTTC.

This clone was counted once. This sequence joins TRBV5-5 and TRBJ2-5; D unresolved. CDR1 and CDR2 (germline): SGHKS, YYEKEE (reference sequence). The CDR3 covers 17 residues. V was trimmed by 3 bases and J by 1 base, leaving 19 bases between them. The CDR3 DNA is TGTGCCAGCAGCTACAGTGGTCCGGGTACTCTCCAAGAGACCCAGTACTTC. Its translation is CASSYSGPGTLQETQYF.

As regards this clone: The same CDR3 arises from other DNA sequences in this sample as well. V usage is TRBV28 and J usage is TRBJ2-3; the match to TRBD1 covers 8 bases. This CDR3 has 14 amino acids. The V and J ends lost 2 bases and 3 bases, in that order; junction bases with no gene match: 1. The germline CDR1 and CDR2 sequences are MDHEN and SYDVKM. The DNA for the CDR3 is TGTGCCAGCAGTTTAACAGGGGGGACAGATACGCAGTATTTT. Protein: CASSLTGGTDTQYF.

The V gene is TRBV2, the J gene TRBJ2-1, with 10 bases lining up with TRBD2. J was trimmed by 5 bases and V by 4 bases; bases with no gene match: 8. The germline V gene has CDR1 SNHLY and CDR2 FYNNEI. This CDR3 has 16 residues. The DNA of the CDR3 is TGTGCCAGCAGTGCACTAGCGGGATACACTAACAATGAGCAGTTCTTC. Translating it yields CASSALAGYTNNEQFF.

The V call is TRBV21-1, the J call TRBJ2-1; the table calls TRBD2, which could not be checked here. TRBV21-1 is reported as a pseudogene. The CDR3 sequence is 15 residues long. The CDR3 loop is CAPISVRGYYNEQFF. In DNA form, the CDR3 reads TGTGCCCCCATTTCTGTGCGGGGCTACTACAATGAGCAGTTCTTC.

The chain uses TRBV5-5 and TRBJ2-1; D unclear. Germline loops: CDR1 SGHKS, CDR2 YYEKEE (reference sequence). Trimming took off 0 bases at V and 9 bases at J, with 7 bases between the two ends. The CDR3 is 12 amino acids. The CDR3 spells CASSLVGFEQFF. The CDR3 nucleotides read TGTGCCAGCAGCTTGGTTGGGTTTGAGCAGTTCTTC.

The V gene is TRBV5-5, the J gene TRBJ2-7; D is unresolved. The germline gives CDR1 SGHKS, CDR2 YYEKEE (reference sequence). This CDR3 comprises 12 residues. V was shortened by 5 bases and J by 4 bases, with 10 bases between the two germline ends. CDR3 in DNA: TGTGCCAGCAGTCGAGAACCGTACGAGCAGTACTTC. Its protein product is CASSREPYEQYF.

The chain carries TRBV4-1 and TRBJ1-2; D gene uncertain. Germline V gene sequence: CDR1 MGHRA, CDR2 YSYEKL. The CDR3 loop spans 13 amino acids. V was cut by 0 bases and J by 7 bases, with 9 bases left in between. The CDR3 DNA follows: TGCGCCAGCAGCCAAGATAATGCGGGTGGCTACACCTTC. Protein sequence: CASSQDNAGGYTF.